This TCR beta chain appears in the sequencing data of a study of blood T cell repertoires in COVID-19. Study as a whole: PBMCs, B-cell-depleted T cells, or T cells provided the cDNA or gDNA that made up the material.

Trimming cost V 6 bases and J 4 bases; bases outside gene matches: 5. This CDR3 region has 14 residues. The germline gives CDR1 SGHAT, CDR2 FQDESV (reference sequence). The method was immunoSEQ multiplex PCR; TCRdb's version includes in-frame clones alone and lacks a portion of them. Seen here are about 260,000 clones, less than 85% observed once, and the top ten hold about 4.5%. The receptor was isolated from a man aged 55 to 70 who had recovered from COVID-19. The sequenced material came from peripheral blood. This chain connects TRBV11-1 to TRBJ2-7, with 11 bases lining up with TRBD2. The CDR3 region has the DNA TGTGCCAGCAGGCTAGCGGGGGGACCATACGAGCAGTACTTC. It codes for CASRLAGGPYEQYF.